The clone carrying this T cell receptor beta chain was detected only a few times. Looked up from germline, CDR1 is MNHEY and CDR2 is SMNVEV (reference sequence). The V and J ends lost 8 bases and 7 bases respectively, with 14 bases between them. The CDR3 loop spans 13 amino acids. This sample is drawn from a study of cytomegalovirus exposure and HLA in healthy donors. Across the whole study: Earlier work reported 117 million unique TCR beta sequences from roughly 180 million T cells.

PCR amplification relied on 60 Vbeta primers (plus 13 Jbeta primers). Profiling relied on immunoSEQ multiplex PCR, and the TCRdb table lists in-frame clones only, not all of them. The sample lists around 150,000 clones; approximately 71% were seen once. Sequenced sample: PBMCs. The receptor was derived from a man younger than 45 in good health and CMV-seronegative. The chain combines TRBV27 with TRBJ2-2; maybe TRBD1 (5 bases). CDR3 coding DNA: TGTGCCAGCCAGGGTGTACCCCACGGGGAGCTGTTTTTT. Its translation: CASQGVPHGELFF.